This T cell receptor (beta chain) comes out of a study of T cell responses to AZD1222 COVID-19 vaccine. Concerning this clone: The antigen is unknown.

The CDR3 has 16 amino acids. Trimming cost V 0 bases and J 0 bases, with 9 bases left between them. Germline V gene sequence: CDR1 SGDLS, CDR2 YYNGEE. General study points: Spike was spanned by vaccine-associated CD4 TCRs, with dominance at 160-218 and 743-854. Close to half of all spike-specific TCRs reportedly target regions of the variants that are unmutated. Baseline seropositives among AZD1222 recipients totaled only five to seven.

TCRdb keeps only in-frame clones here, not all; method: immunoSEQ multiplex PCR. Seen here are 90,000 to 100,000 clones, almost 90% observed once, and the top ten hold 16%. The clonotype comes from an adult who received the AZD1222 COVID-19 vaccine. The sequencing used peripheral blood, collected 28 days after the second AZD1222 dose. J is TRBJ2-2 and V is TRBV9; D remains unclear. CDR3 protein: CASSVVPGANTGELFF. CDR3 in DNA: TGTGCCAGCAGCGTAGTTCCGGGCGCGAACACCGGGGAGCTGTTTTTT.